This passage covers 10 T cell receptor beta chains from one sample sequenced in a study of CD8 T cells in Susac syndrome. RNA amounts of about 0.5 to 1 ug underwent reverse transcription with random hexamers. In TCRdb, the immunoSEQ multiplex PCR reads were re-called with MiXCR into one record per CDR3 protein. The sample includes under 300,000 distinct CDR3 sequences, 90% to 97% of them seen just once. Specimen: CD4+ T cells from PBMCs. The source is a human donor with Susac syndrome.

The CDR3 coding sequence is TGTGCCAGCAAAAAGACTAGCGGGAGCCCCGAGCAGTACTTC. The encoded protein is CASKKTSGSPEQYF. The chain is built from TRBV6-5 and TRBJ2-7, with TRBD2 identical over 12 bases. The CDR3 loop spans 14 amino acids. The J segment lost 6 bases and the V segment lost 7 bases, leaving 7 bases of the junction unmatched. The V gene's germline CDR1 is MNHEY and CDR2 SVGAGI.

This clonotype was observed a single time. The chain combines TRBV5-4 with TRBJ2-7; 14 bases are shared with TRBD2. The CDR3 consists of 17 residues. Trimming cost V 3 bases and J 9 bases; bases outside gene matches: 14. CDR1 is SGHNT and CDR2 is YYREEE in the germline V gene (reference sequence). CDR3 in amino acids: CASSSTGLAGGPTRQYF. The CDR3 DNA is TGTGCCAGCAGCTCGACTGGACTAGCGGGAGGTCCGACAAGGCAGTACTTC.

This clonotype is a singleton in its sample. This sequence joins TRBV27 and TRBJ2-7; maybe TRBD2 (5 bases). V was trimmed by 1 base and J by 6 bases, leaving 22 bases between them. CDR1 is MNHEY, CDR2 SMNVEV, per germline (reference sequence). The CDR3 contains 17 residues. The CDR3, as DNA: TGTGCCAGCAGTTTATTTATTGGACGGGTCGGGAACGTCGAGCAGTACTTC. Amino acid sequence: CASSLFIGRVGNVEQYF.

This clonotype was detected once. V is TRBV29-1 and J is TRBJ2-7; D is unresolved. CDR1 is SQVTM and CDR2 is ANQGSEA in the germline V gene. The CDR3 runs 11 residues. V lost 4 bases, J lost 1 base, and 5 bases lay in between. The CDR3 coding sequence is TGCAGCGTTGTAGAGTCCTACGAGCAGTACTTC. It yields the protein CSVVESYEQYF.

V usage is TRBV19 and J usage is TRBJ1-1; D is possibly TRBD1 (6 bases). V was cut by 5 bases and J by 10 bases, with 17 bases left in between. The germline CDR1 and CDR2 sequences are LNHDA and SQIVND (reference sequence). CDR3 length equals 13 residues. The CDR3 sequence is CASSPTDRIGAFF. The DNA for the CDR3 is TGTGCCAGTAGTCCAACCGACAGGATCGGAGCTTTCTTT.

This rearrangement joins TRBV10-3 to TRBJ2-3; 8 positions match TRBD1. Germline loops: CDR1 ENHRY, CDR2 SYGVKD. V lost 11 bases to trimming and J lost 5 bases; unmatched junction nucleotides: 9. The CDR3 totals 13 residues. Written as DNA, the CDR3 is TGTGCCGCTTCGGACAGGGAGATAGATACGCAGTATTTT. It encodes CAASDREIDTQYF.

The chain combines TRBV5-1 with TRBJ2-2, with TRBD1 as a possible D gene (5 bases). With 0 bases removed from V and 3 bases from J, the gap between germline ends came to 9 bases. The germline V gene has CDR1 SGHRS and CDR2 YFSETQ. The CDR3 has 15 amino acids. CDR3 DNA: TGCGCCAGCAGCTTGGAGGGGCCCTACACCGGGGAGCTGTTTTTT. This gives the protein CASSLEGPYTGELFF.

The chain links TRBV30 to TRBJ2-5; D gene ambiguous. Germline lookup yields CDR1 GTSNPN and CDR2 SVGIG (reference sequence). V was clipped by 1 base and J by 2 bases, with 8 bases between them. The CDR3 is 13 residues long. CDR3 DNA: TGTGCCTGGAGTGGAAGGCGGCAAGAGACCCAGTACTTC. Residues: CAWSGRRQETQYF.

The CDR3 protein is CASSPDSEGGAFF. DNA for the CDR3: TGTGCCAGCTCACCCGACAGTGAAGGCGGAGCTTTCTTT. This chain links TRBV18 with TRBJ1-1, with a possible D match to TRBD1 (5 bases). The CDR3 totals 13 residues. V lost 3 bases, J lost 10 bases, and 15 bases lay in between. From germline, CDR1 is KGHSH and CDR2 LQKENI.

The rearrangement links TRBV3-1 to TRBJ2-5; 9 bases agree with TRBD2. CDR3 size: 15 residues. The germline V gene has CDR1 LGHDT and CDR2 YNNKEL (reference sequence). Trimming at V came to 5 bases and at J to 4 bases, leaving 8 bases not matched to a gene. CDR3 residues: CASSSRSGRTETQYF. CDR3 DNA: TGTGCCAGCAGCTCGCGTAGCGGGAGAACAGAGACCCAGTACTTC.